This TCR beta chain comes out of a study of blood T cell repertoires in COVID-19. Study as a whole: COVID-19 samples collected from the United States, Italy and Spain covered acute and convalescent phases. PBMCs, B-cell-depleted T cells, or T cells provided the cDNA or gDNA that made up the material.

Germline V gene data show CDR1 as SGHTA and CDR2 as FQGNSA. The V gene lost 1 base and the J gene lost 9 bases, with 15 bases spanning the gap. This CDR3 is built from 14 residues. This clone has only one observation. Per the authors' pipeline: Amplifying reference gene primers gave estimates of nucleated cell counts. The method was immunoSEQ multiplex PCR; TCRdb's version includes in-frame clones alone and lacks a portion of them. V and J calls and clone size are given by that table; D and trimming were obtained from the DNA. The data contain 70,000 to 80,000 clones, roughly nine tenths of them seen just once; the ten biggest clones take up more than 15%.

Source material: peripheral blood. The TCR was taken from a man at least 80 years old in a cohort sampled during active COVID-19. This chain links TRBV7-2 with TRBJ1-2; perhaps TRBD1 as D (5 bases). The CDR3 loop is CASSLGGGVRSYTF. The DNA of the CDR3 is TGTGCCAGCAGCTTAGGGGGGGGAGTCAGGAGCTACACCTTC. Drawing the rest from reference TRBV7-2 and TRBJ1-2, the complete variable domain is GAGVSQSPSNKVTEKGKDVELRCDPISGHTALYWYRQSLGQGLEFLIYFQGNSAPDKSGLPSDRFSAERTGGSVSTLTIQRTQQEDSAVYLCASSLGGGVRSYTFGSGTRLTVV.